This TCR beta chain came from a study of shared clonotypes between healthy human individuals. Trimming at V came to 3 bases and at J to 7 bases, leaving 9 bases not matched to a gene. CDR1 MGHRA and CDR2 YSYEKL come from the germline V gene. This CDR3 has 16 residues. Method: immunoSEQ multiplex PCR; TCRdb's copy keeps in-frame clones and lacks some. This table has nearly 2 million clones, about 94% appearing once. Naive CD8 populations comprised CD45RO-negative cells positively selected for CCR7, excluding terminally differentiated effector memory CD45RA+ cells. This clonotype originated in a young man in good health. Sequenced input: naive CD8+ T cells sorted from blood. This rearrangement joins TRBV4-1 to TRBJ1-6, with 7 bases aligning to TRBD1. CDR3 sequence reads: CASSHSPGQPNSPLHF. CDR3 DNA sequence: TGCGCCAGCAGCCACTCACCGGGACAGCCAAATTCACCCCTCCACTTT.